These 24 T cell receptor beta chains came from one sample sequenced in a study of monozygotic twins with inflammatory bowel disease. TCRdb re-called the 5' RACE reads and gives one entry per CDR3 protein, without DNA. This sample's clone table lists some 160,000 distinct CDR3 sequences. Sequenced: blood. Source of these receptors: a human donor with ulcerative colitis or Crohn's disease, or a healthy co-twin of an affected twin (not recorded which).

The J gene is TRBJ2-3, the V gene TRBV5-1; TCRdb's D call, TRBD1, is unchecked because there is no DNA. CDR3 length: 15 residues. Germline lookup yields CDR1 SGHRS and CDR2 YFSETQ. The CDR3 here is CASSLSGGSTDTQNF.

V usage is TRBV28 and J usage is TRBJ2-1. This CDR3 spans 16 amino acids. Germline V gene data show CDR1 as MDHEN and CDR2 as SYDVKM. This CDR3 is CASGLLSSLTYNEQFF.

The rearrangement joins TRBV6-1 to TRBJ2-2; TCRdb indicates TRBD1, and absent DNA this call remains unverified. The CDR3 has 17 residues. Germline CDR1 reads MNHNS; CDR2 reads SASEGT. The CDR3 sequence is CASIVRGSFTNTGELFF.

The chain is built from TRBV28 and TRBJ2-7; TCRdb's D call of TRBD1 is untestable without DNA. CDR1 and CDR2 from the germline V gene are MDHEN and SYDVKM. The CDR3 is 17 residues long. This chain's CDR3 is CASSFPSPRGQTYEQYF.

The gene calls are TRBV6-2 or TRBV6-3 and TRBJ2-3. Germline CDR1 MNHEY, CDR2 SVGEGT. The CDR3 has 15 amino acids. The CDR3 here is CASSYRLHGTDTQYF.

The chain couples TRBV18 to TRBJ1-2; the D gene TCRdb calls, TRBD1, cannot be checked with no DNA. CDR1 is KGHSH, CDR2 LQKENI, per germline. There are 15 residues in the CDR3. The CDR3 is CASSPPRTGNYGYTF.

This CDR3 is CASSEPPGGPYEQYF. The chain couples TRBV6-1 to TRBJ2-7; TCRdb proposes TRBD1, but this gene call is untestable without DNA. CDR1 and CDR2 from the germline V gene are MNHNS and SASEGT. CDR3 length equals 15 residues.

The chain joins TRBV4-1 to TRBJ2-7; TCRdb indicates TRBD1, and absent DNA this call remains unverified. The CDR3 length is 14 residues. The germline V gene has CDR1 MGHRA and CDR2 YSYEKL. CDR3 sequence: CASSPGQSPYEQYF.

The chain is built from TRBV6-2 or TRBV6-3 and TRBJ1-2. Germline assignment: CDR1 MNHEY and CDR2 SVGEGT. There are 14 residues in the CDR3. The CDR3 is CASREADIRYGYTF.

This sequence joins TRBV10-3 and TRBJ1-3; TCRdb's assignment of TRBD1 cannot be checked, as there is no DNA. Germline CDR1 ENHRY, CDR2 SYGVKD. The CDR3 consists of 15 residues. The CDR3 loop reads CAISSRQDSGNTIYF.

This sequence joins TRBV12-3 or TRBV12-4 and TRBJ1-2; as DNA is missing, the TRBD1 call by TCRdb cannot be tested. This CDR3 has 14 amino acids. CDR3 amino acids: CASRPTGLGYGYTF.

The chain is built from TRBV20-1 and TRBJ2-1; the TRBD1 assignment by TCRdb is unverifiable without DNA. Germline lookup yields CDR1 DFQATT and CDR2 SNEGSKA (reference sequence). The CDR3 totals 13 residues. The CDR3 here is CSASTAGMYEQFF.

The chain carries TRBV6-1 and TRBJ2-1; there is no DNA to check the TCRdb D call of TRBD2. Germline V gene lookup returns CDR1 MNHNS and CDR2 SASEGT. The CDR3 loop spans 15 amino acids. This chain's CDR3 is CATGRTEAYYNEQFF.

The chain links TRBV20-1 to TRBJ2-3; TCRdb's D gene call, TRBD2, goes unchecked for lack of DNA. Germline CDR1 DFQATT, CDR2 SNEGSKA (reference sequence). The CDR3 covers 15 residues. CDR3 residues: CSARDLREIGDTQYF.

CDR3 sequence reads: CASSLSPRTGGYQETQYF. The genes are TRBV5-1 and TRBJ2-5; no DNA is available, so the TRBD1 call from TCRdb remains unchecked. Per germline, CDR1 SGHRS and CDR2 YFSETQ. CDR3 length equals 18 residues.

The chain combines TRBV20-1 with TRBJ2-7; checking the TCRdb D call of TRBD1 is not possible without DNA. The CDR3 spans 12 residues. Per germline, CDR1 DFQATT and CDR2 SNEGSKA (reference sequence). CDR3 region: CSLPGRSSEQYF.

The rearrangement joins TRBV5-4 to TRBJ2-1; TCRdb's D call of TRBD2 is untestable without DNA. Germline CDR1 SGHNT, CDR2 YYREEE (reference sequence). This CDR3 region has 14 residues. The CDR3 protein is CASSPGASGNEQFF.

The rearrangement joins TRBV20-1 to TRBJ2-3. CDR3 size: 12 residues. The germline V gene encodes CDR1 DFQATT and CDR2 SNEGSKA (reference sequence). CDR3 sequence: CSGLKEADTQYF.

The chain employs TRBV30 and TRBJ2-7. CDR3 length: 13 residues. Per germline, CDR1 GTSNPN and CDR2 SVGIG (reference sequence). The CDR3: CAWEDRASYEQYF.

The V call is TRBV6-6, the J call TRBJ1-1. Germline V gene data show CDR1 as MNHNY and CDR2 as SVGAGI (reference sequence). The CDR3 is 12 residues long. The CDR3 is CASVRENTEAFF.

The rearrangement joins TRBV3-1 to TRBJ1-3; TCRdb proposes TRBD1, but this gene call is untestable without DNA. Germline V lookup: CDR1 LGHDT, CDR2 YNNKEL (reference sequence). The CDR3 has 18 amino acids. The CDR3 loop reads CASSQVFGGGSSGNTIYF.

This chain's CDR3 is CASSQPERPEDTEAFF. The chain carries TRBV27 and TRBJ1-1. Germline V lookup: CDR1 MNHEY, CDR2 SMNVEV (reference sequence). The CDR3 runs to 16 residues.

The chain uses TRBV20-1 and TRBJ1-1; TCRdb indicates TRBD1, and absent DNA this call remains unverified. Germline CDR1 is DFQATT and CDR2 is SNEGSKA (reference sequence). This CDR3 is built from 14 residues. The CDR3 loop is CSADLGGMNTEAFF.

The rearrangement uses TRBV30 and TRBJ2-1; the TCRdb call, TRBD1, lacks DNA for checking. Germline CDR1 and CDR2: GTSNPN and SVGIG (reference sequence). The CDR3 has 18 residues. Here the CDR3 reads CAWSRGQGGGGAYNEQFF.